This TCR beta chain derives from a study of blood T cell repertoires in COVID-19. Study details: Recovered status in Cohort 3 required two negative PCRs, clearance, or symptom resolution.

Ages ranged from about 18 to 100 years, with residence in under 25 US areas. The table came from immunoSEQ multiplex PCR; TCRdb's copy has only in-frame clones and leaves some out. The data hold approximately 150,000 clones, with 84% observed a single time. The germline V gene has CDR1 MNHEY and CDR2 SVGAGI. The V and J ends lost 0 bases and 9 bases respectively, with 8 bases between them. This CDR3 spans 12 amino acids. The material sequenced was PBMCs or T cells enriched from blood (not recorded which). This chain links TRBV6-5 with TRBJ1-2; a weak D match, TRBD1 (5 bases). The TCR sequence derives from a man aged 45-65 years in a cohort exposed to, infected with or recovered from COVID-19 (not recorded which). The CDR3 is CASSYSGGSYTF. The CDR3 DNA is TGTGCCAGCAGTTACTCGGGGGGTAGCTACACCTTC.